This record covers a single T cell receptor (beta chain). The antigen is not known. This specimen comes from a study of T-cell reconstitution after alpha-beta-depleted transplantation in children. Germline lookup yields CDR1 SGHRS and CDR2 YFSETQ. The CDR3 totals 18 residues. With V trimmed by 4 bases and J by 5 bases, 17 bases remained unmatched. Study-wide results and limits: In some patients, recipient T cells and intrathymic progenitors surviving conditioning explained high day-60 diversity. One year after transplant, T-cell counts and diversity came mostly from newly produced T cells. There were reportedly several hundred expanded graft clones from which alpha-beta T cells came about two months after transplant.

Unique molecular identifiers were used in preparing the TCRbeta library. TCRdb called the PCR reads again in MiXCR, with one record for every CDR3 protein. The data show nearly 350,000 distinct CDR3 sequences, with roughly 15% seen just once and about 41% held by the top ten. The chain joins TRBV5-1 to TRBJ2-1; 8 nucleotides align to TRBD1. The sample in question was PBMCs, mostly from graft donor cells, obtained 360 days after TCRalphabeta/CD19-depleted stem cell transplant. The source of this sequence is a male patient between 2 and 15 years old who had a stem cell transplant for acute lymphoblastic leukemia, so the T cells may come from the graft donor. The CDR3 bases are TGCGCCAGCAGCCCAGGACAGGGACGGGACCACCCCGACAATGAGCAGTTCTTC. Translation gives CASSPGQGRDHPDNEQFF.